The T cell receptor (beta chain) under discussion was sequenced for a study of cytomegalovirus exposure and HLA in healthy donors. It was with 60 Vbeta and 13 Jbeta primers that the PCR ran. Using immunoSEQ multiplex PCR, the repertoire was profiled, and TCRdb retains in-frame clones only, with some absent. The repertoire holds around 150,000 clones, with roughly 77% as singletons. This clone was seen only once. V was trimmed by 5 bases and J by 11 bases, leaving 18 bases between them. The germline CDR1 and CDR2 sequences are LNHDA and SQIVND (reference sequence). CDR3 length: 13 amino acids. This sequence originates from a woman in her thirties or forties in good health and CMV-seropositive. The sequencing sample was made of PBMCs. This chain uses TRBV19 with TRBJ1-1, with D maybe TRBD1 (5 bases). CDR3 in amino acids: CASSPEFRDRAFF. The CDR3 DNA sequence: TGTGCCAGTAGTCCCGAGTTCAGGGATCGGGCTTTCTTT.